Listed here are 18 T cell receptor beta chains from one sample, sequenced in a study of blood T cell repertoires in COVID-19. The repertoire was sequenced with immunoSEQ multiplex PCR; TCRdb's copy has only in-frame clones and lacks some. The sample lists 200,000 or so clones; less than 90% were seen once. Sequencing was performed on peripheral blood. These receptor sequences come from a middle-aged man with active or convalescent COVID-19.

The chain is built from TRBV28 and TRBJ1-6; no firm D call. The CDR3 spans 13 residues. Germline V gene sequence: CDR1 MDHEN, CDR2 SYDVKM. Trimming took off 6 bases at V and 5 bases at J, with 8 bases between the two ends. For the CDR3, the DNA is TGTGCCAGCAGGGAACAGAATAATTCACCCCTCCACTTT. It codes for CASREQNNSPLHF.

The chain is built from TRBV24-1 and TRBJ2-3; possibly TRBD2 for D (5 bases). V was trimmed by 4 bases and J by 7 bases, leaving 11 bases between them. This CDR3 is built from 13 residues. Germline CDR1 is KGHDR and CDR2 is SFDVKD. The DNA for the CDR3 is TGTGCCACCAGTGACCTGGACTGGAATACGCAGTATTTT. Translation gives CATSDLDWNTQYF.

The rearrangement uses TRBV19 and TRBJ2-3, with 8 bases fitting TRBD2. Germline V gives CDR1 LNHDA, CDR2 SQIVND (reference sequence). V shed 5 bases, J shed 2 bases, and the junction held 12 bases outside the gene matches. This CDR3 spans 17 amino acids. The CDR3 reads CASSLRTSPLLTDTQYF. The CDR3 DNA reads as TGTGCCAGTAGTCTCCGGACTAGCCCGCTACTCACAGATACGCAGTATTTT.

The chain has TRBV7-9 and TRBJ1-1, with TRBD1 as a possible D gene (6 bases). The CDR3 spans 13 residues. Trimming left V 3 bases short and J 4 bases short, with 9 bases between. Germline loops: CDR1 SEHNR, CDR2 FQNEAQ (reference sequence). CDR3 protein: CASSLGAGTEAFF. Here the CDR3 DNA reads TGTGCCAGCAGCTTGGGGGCGGGCACTGAAGCTTTCTTT.

This chain uses TRBV9 with TRBJ1-4, with 10 bases aligning to TRBD1. J was trimmed by 4 bases and V by 3 bases; bases with no gene match: 3. This CDR3 is 15 amino acids long. CDR1 and CDR2 from the germline V gene are SGDLS and YYNGEE. The CDR3 here is CASSATGGINEKLFF. In nucleotides, the CDR3 is TGTGCCAGCAGCGCGACAGGGGGCATTAATGAAAAACTGTTTTTT.

This chain joins TRBV14 and TRBJ1-6, with 7 bases fitting TRBD1. Germline-derived CDR1 and CDR2 are SGHDN and FVKESK. This CDR3 is built from 14 residues. After removal of 4 bases from V and 4 bases from J, the junction contained 1 base not matched to a gene. The CDR3 coding sequence is TGTGCCAGCAGCCTGGGACAGTATAATTCACCCCTCCACTTT. This encodes CASSLGQYNSPLHF.

The chain is built from TRBV5-4 and TRBJ2-7; D perhaps matches TRBD2 (5 bases). CDR1 is SGHNT, CDR2 YYREEE, per germline (reference sequence). The CDR3 has 12 residues. Trimming cost V 4 bases and J 4 bases, with 9 bases left between them. The CDR3 is CASSRTGYEQYF. The DNA of the CDR3 is TGTGCCAGCAGCCGCACGGGATACGAGCAGTACTTC.

The chain is built from TRBV5-1 and TRBJ1-6; TRBD1 aligns across 8 bases. The CDR3 extends over 19 amino acids. Losses at the gene ends were 0 bases for V and 14 bases for J; bases not matched to a gene: 22. Germline V gene data show CDR1 as SGHRS and CDR2 as YFSETQ. CDR3: CASSLAGTGTHASILTLHF. The CDR3 DNA follows: TGCGCCAGCAGCTTGGCAGGGACAGGAACGCATGCCTCGATTTTGACCCTCCACTTT.

The V and J genes are TRBV27 and TRBJ1-2; TRBD1 is a possible D gene (5 bases). V was cut by 4 bases and J by 7 bases, with 16 bases left in between. Germline-derived CDR1 and CDR2 are MNHEY and SMNVEV (reference sequence). There are 14 residues in the CDR3. CDR3 bases: TGTGCCAGCAGTTCCCCCTCTAGGGGTTTTGGCTACACCTTC. Translation gives CASSSPSRGFGYTF.

The chain couples TRBV19 to TRBJ2-2; TRBD2 matches 9 bases. This CDR3 has 19 amino acids. Unmatched junction bases numbered 13, after V lost 3 bases and J lost 2 bases. The germline V gene has CDR1 LNHDA and CDR2 SQIVND (reference sequence). The CDR3 spells CASSIRGISGSDNTGELFF. The CDR3 DNA is TGTGCCAGTAGTATTCGTGGTATTAGCGGGAGTGATAACACCGGGGAGCTGTTTTTT.

This chain connects TRBV9 to TRBJ1-3; D unclear. This CDR3 is 15 amino acids long. The germline CDR1 and CDR2 sequences are SGDLS and YYNGEE. Trimming removed 0 bases from V and 3 bases from J, with 10 bases in between. CDR3 nucleotides: TGTGCCAGCAGCGTAGGAGGTGGCGATGGAAACACCATATATTTT. Its protein product is CASSVGGGDGNTIYF.

V gene TRBV10-2 combines with J gene TRBJ2-2, with 8 bases fitting TRBD2. There are 16 residues in the CDR3. CDR1 and CDR2 from the germline V gene are WSHSY and SAAADI. Trimming removed 0 bases from V and 7 bases from J; junction bases left unmatched: 7. CDR3 loop: CASSESERLANGELFF. CDR3 bases: TGCGCCAGCAGTGAGTCGGAGAGACTAGCGAACGGGGAGCTGTTTTTT.

V and J are TRBV5-1 and TRBJ1-2; 12 positions match TRBD1. Looked up from germline, CDR1 is SGHRS and CDR2 is YFSETQ. The CDR3 has 15 amino acids. With V trimmed by 3 bases and J by 2 bases, 2 bases remained unmatched. Here the CDR3 DNA reads TGCGCCAGCAGCTCGGGACAGGGGGCGAACTATGGCTACACCTTC. This sequence encodes CASSSGQGANYGYTF.

This chain links TRBV30 with TRBJ1-4; D gene ambiguous. CDR3 size: 17 residues. The V gene's germline CDR1 is GTSNPN and CDR2 SVGIG (reference sequence). The V end lost 0 bases, the J end lost 7 bases, and 21 bases lay between the germline ends. CDR3 protein: CAWSVLGGTLEGEKLFF. The CDR3 nucleotides are TGTGCCTGGAGTGTTTTGGGAGGAACCCTCGAAGGTGAAAAACTGTTTTTT.

This clone was seen only once. The chain combines TRBV4-1 with TRBJ2-3; D is unclear. This CDR3 comprises 15 residues. Germline CDR1 reads MGHRA; CDR2 reads YSYEKL. Trimming took 1 base from V and 4 from J, leaving 12 bases between them. The CDR3 bases are TGCGCCAGCAGCCAAGTTGGCTCCTCCTCAGATACGCAGTATTTT. Protein sequence: CASSQVGSSSDTQYF.

The chain links TRBV5-4 to TRBJ2-2; D perhaps matches TRBD1 (6 bases). In germline, CDR1 is SGHNT, CDR2 YYREEE (reference sequence). The V end was cut by 4 bases, the J end by 1 base, with 11 bases between. This CDR3 spans 15 amino acids. The CDR3 protein is CASSPGALNTGELFF. CDR3 in DNA: TGTGCCAGCAGCCCAGGGGCTCTGAACACCGGGGAGCTGTTTTTT.

The rearrangement uses TRBV2 and TRBJ2-2; TRBD2 matches 9 bases. V was clipped by 4 bases and J by 3 bases; unmatched bases: 3. From germline, CDR1 is SNHLY and CDR2 FYNNEI. There are 15 residues in the CDR3. The DNA for the CDR3 is TGTGCCAGCAGTGTGACTAGCGGCTACACCGGGGAGCTGTTTTTT. Translation: CASSVTSGYTGELFF.

A single count supports this clone. The CDR3 sequence: CASSAASGQGTYEQYF. In DNA, the CDR3 is TGCGCCAGCAGCGCTGCGTCGGGACAGGGCACCTACGAGCAGTACTTC. This sequence joins TRBV5-1 and TRBJ2-7; 9 bases agree with TRBD1. The V gene's germline CDR1 is SGHRS and CDR2 YFSETQ. This CDR3 is built from 16 residues. V lost 4 bases and J lost 2; bases outside the gene matches: 10.